Presented here are 20 T cell receptor beta chains from one specimen sequenced in a study of shared clonotypes between healthy human individuals. The method was immunoSEQ multiplex PCR; TCRdb's version includes in-frame clones alone and lacks a portion of them. The table shows some 500,000 clones, with about 96% occurring only once. The sample was naive CD4+ T cells sorted from blood. Subset indicated: CD45RA+ positively selected. The receptors shown here come from a woman in her thirties in good health.

The chain recombines TRBV14 with TRBJ1-1; D is undetermined. The CDR3 covers 14 residues. Trimming removed 3 bases from V and 5 bases from J, with 13 bases in between. In germline, CDR1 is SGHDN, CDR2 FVKESK. The CDR3 reads CASSQGYRRTEAFF. DNA for the CDR3: TGTGCCAGCAGCCAGGGATATCGGAGAACTGAAGCTTTCTTT. The variable domain in full, with the rest retrieved from reference TRBV14 and TRBJ1-1, is EAGVTQFPSHSVIEKGQTVTLRCDPISGHDNLYWYRRVMGKEIKFLLHFVKESKQDESGMPNNRFLAERTGGTYSTLKVQPAELEDSGVYFCASSQGYRRTEAFFGQGTRLTVV.

This chain joins TRBV5-4 and TRBJ1-2, with D hard to call. The CDR3 is 12 amino acids. Germline CDR1 and CDR2: SGHNT and YYREEE (reference sequence). Between the trimmed V and J ends, which lost 0 bases and 5 bases, there was a span of 5 bases. The CDR3 nucleotides are TGTGCCAGCAGCTTGGGAGGATATGGCTACACCTTC. It yields the protein CASSLGGYGYTF.

J is TRBJ2-2 and V is TRBV11-2; D is uncertain. CDR1 is SGHAT and CDR2 is FQNNGV in the germline V gene. The CDR3 has 11 amino acids. V lost 0 bases and J 7 bases, leaving 0 bases between the germline ends. The CDR3 reads CASSLDGELFF. As DNA, the CDR3 is TGTGCCAGCAGCTTAGACGGGGAGCTGTTTTTT.

The chain combines TRBV19 with TRBJ2-1; D possibly corresponds to TRBD2 (6 bases). Germline CDR1 and CDR2: LNHDA and SQIVND (reference sequence). V was pared by 6 bases and J by 7 bases, with 19 bases between. CDR3 length: 15 amino acids. DNA for the CDR3: TGTGCCAGTAGGGAGGGGTGGGGGACTTTGAATGAGCAGTTCTTC. As protein: CASREGWGTLNEQFF.

The V and J genes are TRBV4-1 and TRBJ2-1; D might be TRBD1 (6 bases). The CDR3 has 15 residues. V was trimmed by 3 bases and J by 3 bases, leaving 12 bases between them. Germline values: CDR1 MGHRA, CDR2 YSYEKL. The CDR3 bases are TGCGCCAGCAGCCAGGGGGACACAAACTACAATGAGCAGTTCTTC. Its translation: CASSQGDTNYNEQFF.

The chain couples TRBV11-2 to TRBJ2-1; 7 positions agree with TRBD1. Per germline, CDR1 SGHAT and CDR2 FQNNGV. The length of the CDR3 is 14 residues. V gave up 3 bases and J gave up 5 bases; unmatched junction bases: 4. The CDR3 bases are TGTGCCAGCAGCTTCACACAGGGGAACAATGAGCAGTTCTTC. The encoded protein is CASSFTQGNNEQFF.

V usage is TRBV18 and J usage is TRBJ2-2; TRBD1 matches at 7 bases. The CDR3 length is 19 residues. The germline CDR1 and CDR2 sequences are KGHSH and LQKENI. V shed 1 base and J 0 bases; nucleotides not matched to a gene: 11. CDR3 loop: CASSPQPPQGPSNTGELFF. CDR3 in DNA: TGTGCCAGCTCACCACAGCCCCCACAGGGGCCATCGAACACCGGGGAGCTGTTTTTT.

The chain uses TRBV7-8 and TRBJ2-7; 7 bases agree with TRBD1. The trim removed 1 base at V and 9 bases at J, leaving 12 bases unmatched. Germline lookup yields CDR1 SGHVS and CDR2 FQNEAQ. The CDR3 extends over 15 amino acids. The CDR3: CASSLGRDRTSLQYF. DNA for the CDR3: TGTGCCAGCAGCTTAGGCCGGGACAGAACGTCACTGCAGTACTTC.

The gene calls are TRBV7-9 and TRBJ2-5; TRBD1 might be the D (6 bases). This CDR3 spans 14 amino acids. Trimming took 5 bases from V and 5 from J, leaving 15 bases between them. Germline loops: CDR1 SEHNR, CDR2 FQNEAQ (reference sequence). The CDR3 is CASSEKGQGETQYF. The CDR3 region has the DNA TGTGCCAGCAGCGAAAAGGGACAAGGGGAGACCCAGTACTTC.

The chain uses TRBV5-1 and TRBJ1-2; TRBD1 matches 9 bases. V was pared by 4 bases and J by 2 bases, with 9 bases of the junction left unmatched. Germline lookup yields CDR1 SGHRS and CDR2 YFSETQ. The CDR3 totals 16 residues. As DNA, the CDR3 is TGCGCCAGCAGCCCAGGGGGGACAGGGCCAAACTATGGCTACACCTTC. Translating it yields CASSPGGTGPNYGYTF.

The chain uses TRBV7-8 and TRBJ1-1; 10 bases agree with TRBD1. Germline trimming cut 3 bases from V and 4 bases from J; bases unmatched to any gene: 8. Germline lookup yields CDR1 SGHVS and CDR2 FQNEAQ. CDR3 length: 16 amino acids. The DNA for the CDR3 is TGTGCCAGCAGCTTGGACAGGGGGTCAAGTGTCACTGAAGCTTTCTTT. It encodes CASSLDRGSSVTEAFF. Full variable domain (rest looked up from reference TRBV7-8 and TRBJ1-1): GAGVSQSPRYKVAKRGQDVALRCDPISGHVSLFWYQQALGQGPEFLTYFQNEAQLDKSGLPSDRFFAERPEGSVSTLKIQRTQQEDSAVYLCASSLDRGSSVTEAFFGQGTRLTVV.

The chain combines TRBV11-1 with TRBJ1-2, with TRBD1 matching over 7 bases. This CDR3 contains 14 residues. V shed 5 bases, J shed 0 bases, and the junction held 3 bases outside the gene matches. Germline values: CDR1 SGHAT, CDR2 FQDESV (reference sequence). The chain's CDR3 is CASSRDSTNYGYTF. CDR3 sequence (DNA): TGTGCCAGCAGCCGGGACAGCACTAACTATGGCTACACCTTC.

V gene TRBV5-1 combines with J gene TRBJ2-1, with 10 nucleotides matching TRBD2. The CDR3 runs to 14 residues. With V trimmed by 0 bases and J by 12 bases, 6 bases remained unmatched. CDR1 and CDR2 (germline): SGHRS, YFSETQ. CDR3 in amino acids: CASSLDPSGGPQFF. CDR3 nucleotides: TGCGCCAGCAGCTTGGACCCTAGCGGGGGCCCGCAGTTCTTC.

The V call is TRBV5-1, the J call TRBJ2-1; 7 positions match TRBD1. This CDR3 has 14 residues. V lost 4 bases to trimming and J lost 5 bases; unmatched junction nucleotides: 6. Germline CDR1 is SGHRS and CDR2 is YFSETQ. In DNA, the CDR3 is TGCGCCAGCAGCAGTACAGGGGTAAACAATGAGCAGTTCTTC. Its translation: CASSSTGVNNEQFF.

This clone was counted a single time. CDR3 bases: TGTGCCAGCAGTTTATTCGACGTCAACAATGAGCAGTTCTTC. It encodes CASSLFDVNNEQFF. The rearrangement links TRBV28 to TRBJ2-1; D is undetermined. The CDR3 is 14 amino acids. V lost 1 base and J 5 bases, leaving 9 bases between the germline ends. In germline, CDR1 is MDHEN, CDR2 SYDVKM.

The chain is built from TRBV6-5 and TRBJ2-5, with D uncertain. CDR1 is MNHEY and CDR2 is SVGAGI in the germline V gene. The CDR3 is 14 amino acids. V lost 2 bases and J lost 5, with 12 bases in between. Here the CDR3 DNA reads TGTGCCAGCAGTTACATCGGTCAGTTTGAGACCCAGTACTTC. Its translation: CASSYIGQFETQYF.

This clone appeared once. The chain couples TRBV18 to TRBJ1-4; D remains unclear. This CDR3 is 16 amino acids long. The V end lost 0 bases, the J end lost 8 bases, and 16 bases lay between the germline ends. Germline CDR1 KGHSH, CDR2 LQKENI. For the CDR3, the DNA is TGTGCCAGCTCACCACCACCGAGAGGAGGGATAGAAAAACTGTTTTTT. The encoded protein is CASSPPPRGGIEKLFF.

The V and J genes are TRBV7-3 and TRBJ2-3, with 12 bases that match TRBD1. The germline V gene encodes CDR1 SGHTA and CDR2 FQGTGA. The CDR3 consists of 17 residues. V shed 5 bases and J 4 bases; nucleotides not matched to a gene: 10. CDR3 sequence (DNA): TGTGCCAGCAGCCCCCGGATTGGGACAGGGGGCCCAGATACGCAGTATTTT. Translated: CASSPRIGTGGPDTQYF.

V is TRBV27 and J is TRBJ2-7; D might be TRBD2 (5 bases). This CDR3 spans 15 amino acids. Per germline, CDR1 MNHEY and CDR2 SMNVEV (reference sequence). V lost 2 bases and J 3 bases, leaving 14 bases between the germline ends. CDR3 sequence reads: CASSLRARRDYEQYF. CDR3 DNA: TGTGCCAGCAGTTTACGGGCCCGACGGGACTACGAGCAGTACTTC.

J is TRBJ2-7 and V is TRBV10-3; 8 bases align to TRBD2. V lost 3 bases to trimming and J lost 5 bases; unmatched junction nucleotides: 6. There are 14 residues in the CDR3. The V gene's germline CDR1 is ENHRY and CDR2 SYGVKD. CDR3 coding DNA: TGTGCCATCAGTGATCGGACTAGCAGACACGAGCAGTACTTC. This codes for CAISDRTSRHEQYF.